This entry features one TCR beta chain sequence. Its antigen is unknown. This CDR3 region has 16 residues. Looked up from germline, CDR1 is SGHDN and CDR2 is FVKESK. The V end lost 3 bases, the J end lost 5 bases, and 16 bases lay between the germline ends. The sample originates from a study of long-term antiretroviral therapy in people with HIV. Study-wide points: The data indicate that diversity increased after ART but remained below transplant donor controls.

Investigators performed immunoSEQ version v3.0 at survey level. Clones were sequenced by immunoSEQ multiplex PCR, and TCRdb holds only the in-frame ones, with some missing. The repertoire has 25,000 to 30,000 clones, around four fifths of them found once; the top ten carry about a tenth. This material consisted of unsorted PBMCs, taken 1.5 years before starting antiretroviral therapy. The TCR comes from a man aged 18 to 30 with HIV. The V call is TRBV14, the J call TRBJ1-4; D is unresolved. CDR3 in DNA: TGTGCCAGCAGCCACGGCAGTGGGCGTAGGAATGAAAAACTGTTTTTT. This codes for CASSHGSGRRNEKLFF.